This TCR beta chain was captured by sequencing in a study of cytomegalovirus exposure and HLA in healthy donors. Study overall: Approximately 180 million T cells yielded 110 million or so unique TCR beta sequences in earlier analysis.

Trimming stripped 3 bases from V and 0 bases from J, with 8 bases between. The CDR3 spans 13 residues. The germline V gene encodes CDR1 GTSNPN and CDR2 SVGIG (reference sequence). Amplification used 60 Vbeta primers and 13 Jbeta primers. Here immunoSEQ multiplex PCR was the method, and the copy in TCRdb shows in-frame clones only, minus some. This specimen shows around 65,000 clones; the ten leading clones hold 4% to 5.5%. This TCR was sampled from a man between 25 and 39 years old in good health and CMV-seropositive. The genes are TRBV30 and TRBJ1-1, with D hard to call. The specimen was PBMCs. CDR3 loop: CAWSDSMNTEAFF. Here the CDR3 DNA reads TGTGCCTGGAGCGACTCTATGAACACTGAAGCTTTCTTT.